These 14 T cell receptor beta chains came from one sample sequenced in a study of multiple sclerosis patients with progressive multifocal leukoencephalopathy. The time point: time of PML onset. Repertoires were generated with immunoSEQ multiplex PCR, while TCRdb's copy carries only in-frame clones and drops some. This sample yields 25,000 to 35,000 clones, of which roughly 86% are seen a single time; around 6% belongs to the top ten. Source: PBMCs, taken from a patient treated with natalizumab. The receptor source for this set is a woman aged 35 to 49 with progressive multifocal leukoencephalopathy.

V usage is TRBV2 and J usage is TRBJ2-3; 7 nucleotides match TRBD2. The CDR3 has 16 residues. CDR1 is SNHLY, CDR2 FYNNEI, per germline. The J segment lost 2 bases and the V segment lost 5 bases, leaving 10 bases of the junction unmatched. The CDR3 loop reads CASSLQRGLPTDTQYF. The CDR3 DNA reads as TGTGCCAGCAGTTTACAGCGGGGCTTACCCACAGATACGCAGTATTTT.

The chain is built from TRBV30 and TRBJ1-2; the D is unclear. The CDR3 runs to 11 residues. V lost 0 bases and J 7 bases, leaving 6 bases between the germline ends. In germline, CDR1 is GTSNPN, CDR2 SVGIG (reference sequence). The CDR3 DNA reads as TGTGCCTGGAGTGTACGGGCTGGCTACACCTTC. Translating gives CAWSVRAGYTF.

The gene calls are TRBV7-9 and TRBJ2-5; D not certain. V was pared by 0 bases and J by 4 bases, with 12 bases between. This CDR3 region has 15 residues. Germline CDR1 reads SEHNR; CDR2 reads FQNEAQ (reference sequence). The CDR3 is CASSLAPATRETQYF. The CDR3 DNA reads as TGTGCCAGCAGCTTAGCCCCAGCAACACGAGAGACCCAGTACTTC.

The chain recombines TRBV21-1 with TRBJ2-5; the table's D call of TRBD1 was not tested on the DNA. TRBV21-1 is a listed pseudogene. The CDR3 is made up of 13 amino acids. The CDR3 DNA reads TGTGCCAGCATCAGGGGCGAGAAAGAGACCCAGTACTTC. This gives the protein CASIRGEKETQYF.

The gene calls are TRBV7-2 and TRBJ2-3, with 7 positions matching TRBD1. This CDR3 spans 16 amino acids. Germline trimming cut 7 bases from V and 2 bases from J; bases unmatched to any gene: 12. Germline V CDR1 and CDR2: SGHTA, FQGNSA. The CDR3 sequence: CASIQGRQGVTDTQYF. The CDR3 nucleotides are TGTGCCAGCATCCAAGGTCGGCAGGGGGTCACAGATACGCAGTATTTT.

The rearrangement links TRBV5-5 to TRBJ2-2; TRBD2 agrees at 10 bases. CDR3 length: 16 residues. Trimming removed 2 bases from V and 8 bases from J; junction bases left unmatched: 9. CDR1 and CDR2 from the germline V gene are SGHKS and YYEKEE (reference sequence). The CDR3 sequence is CASSLRLAGGSGELFF. CDR3 bases: TGTGCCAGCAGCTTAAGACTAGCGGGTGGATCGGGGGAGCTGTTTTTT.

The V and J genes are TRBV27 and TRBJ1-2; tentative D call: TRBD1 (6 bases). The CDR3 is made up of 18 amino acids. The V gene's germline CDR1 is MNHEY and CDR2 SMNVEV (reference sequence). Trimming left V 7 bases short and J 4 bases short, with 28 bases between. The CDR3 loop reads CASTLKGVGSLISYGYTF. The CDR3 DNA reads TGTGCCAGCACTCTAAAGGGGGTTGGCAGTTTGATTTCCTATGGCTACACCTTC.

The V and J genes are TRBV18 and TRBJ2-2, with D perhaps matching TRBD1 (6 bases). V lost 6 bases to trimming and J lost 0 bases, with 11 bases between them. The V gene's germline CDR1 is KGHSH and CDR2 LQKENI. The CDR3 contains 15 residues. The CDR3 spells CASSQGNSNTGELFF. The CDR3 DNA follows: TGTGCCAGCTCCCAGGGGAACTCGAACACCGGGGAGCTGTTTTTT.

The chain carries TRBV30 and TRBJ2-7; 8 bases align to TRBD1. The germline gives CDR1 GTSNPN, CDR2 SVGIG (reference sequence). The CDR3 has 12 amino acids. Trimming removed 7 bases from V and 3 bases from J; junction bases left unmatched: 5. The CDR3, as DNA: TGTGCCTACCTACAGGGGGACTACGAGCAGTACTTC. Protein sequence: CAYLQGDYEQYF.

This chain links TRBV30 with TRBJ1-5, with D unresolved. The germline gives CDR1 GTSNPN, CDR2 SVGIG (reference sequence). V was pared by 1 base and J by 10 bases, with 14 bases between. The CDR3 length is 13 residues. The CDR3 sequence is CAWSARWRGPQHF. The CDR3 coding sequence is TGTGCCTGGAGTGCCCGCTGGCGGGGTCCCCAGCATTTT.

The genes are TRBV5-1 and TRBJ2-3, with D possibly matching TRBD2 (6 bases). The length of the CDR3 is 17 residues. The germline CDR1 and CDR2 sequences are SGHRS and YFSETQ. Trimming pared 2 bases from V and 2 bases from J, leaving 18 bases between. The CDR3 is CASSLGGLPGVTDTQYF. As DNA, the CDR3 is TGCGCCAGCAGCTTAGGCGGTCTGCCGGGGGTCACAGATACGCAGTATTTT.

The J gene is TRBJ2-7, the V gene TRBV9; D is uncertain. The CDR3 totals 15 residues. Germline V gives CDR1 SGDLS, CDR2 YYNGEE. With 0 bases removed from V and 0 bases from J, the gap between germline ends came to 10 bases. CDR3 sequence reads: CASSVAPAPSYEQYF. CDR3 coding DNA: TGTGCCAGCAGCGTAGCCCCGGCACCCTCCTACGAGCAGTACTTC.

V is TRBV11-3 and J is TRBJ1-1; tentatively, D is TRBD1 (5 bases). Trimming took off 5 bases at V and 0 bases at J, with 10 bases between the two ends. Germline CDR1 is SGHNT and CDR2 is YENEEA. The CDR3 has 14 residues. The CDR3 DNA sequence: TGTGCCAGCAGCCCCGGGGGGGTGAACACTGAAGCTTTCTTT. Translating gives CASSPGGVNTEAFF.

This clone has just a few counts. This chain joins TRBV21-1 and TRBJ2-1; TRBD2, as called in the table, went unchecked against the DNA. TRBV21-1 is reported as a pseudogene. The CDR3 spans 14 residues. CDR3 loop: CATPVLAGAPEQFF. DNA for the CDR3: TGTGCCACCCCGGTACTAGCGGGAGCCCCTGAGCAGTTCTTC.